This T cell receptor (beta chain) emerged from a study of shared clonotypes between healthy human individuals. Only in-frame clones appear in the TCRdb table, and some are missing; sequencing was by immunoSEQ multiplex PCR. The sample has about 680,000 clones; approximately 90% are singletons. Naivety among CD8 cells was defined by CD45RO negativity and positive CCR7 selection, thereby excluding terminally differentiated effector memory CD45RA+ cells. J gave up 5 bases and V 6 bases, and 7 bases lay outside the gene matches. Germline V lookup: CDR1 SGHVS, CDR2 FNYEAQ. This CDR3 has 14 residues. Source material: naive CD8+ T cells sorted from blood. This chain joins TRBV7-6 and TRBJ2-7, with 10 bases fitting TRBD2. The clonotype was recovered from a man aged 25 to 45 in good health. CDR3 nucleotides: TGTGCCAGCAGTGGGGGGCTAGCGGGGGACGAGCAGTACTTC. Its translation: CASSGGLAGDEQYF.